The entry that follows covers one T cell receptor (beta chain) sequence. These data are taken from a study of blood T cell repertoires in COVID-19. Study at large: Samples came from the United States, Italy and Spain, spanning acute and convalescent COVID-19.

As processed by the authors: Amplified reference gene primers provided the basis for estimating nucleated cell counts. Method: immunoSEQ multiplex PCR; TCRdb's copy keeps in-frame clones and lacks some. V, J and clone size were drawn from that table, and D and trimming were deduced from the DNA. This table holds about 23,000 clones, approximately 94% found once. The trim removed 3 bases at V and 5 bases at J, leaving 4 bases unmatched. Looked up from germline, CDR1 is DFQATT and CDR2 is SNEGSKA (reference sequence). This CDR3 comprises 12 residues. The clonotype originates from a woman aged 45-59 years with active COVID-19. The sequenced material came from peripheral blood. The V gene is TRBV20-1, the J gene TRBJ2-7; 7 positions agree with TRBD2. This CDR3 reads CSASSGGNEQYV. DNA of the CDR3: TGCAGTGCTAGTTCCGGGGGGAACGAGCAGTACGTC.